The 11 T cell receptor beta chains below come from one sample, sequenced in a study of blood T cell repertoires in COVID-19. The data were produced by immunoSEQ multiplex PCR, yet TCRdb's version contains in-frame clones alone and is incomplete. The table includes about 110,000 clones, less than 85% detected once. The material sequenced was peripheral blood. All receptors derive from a woman between 35 and 50 years old with acute or convalescent COVID-19.

The chain recombines TRBV11-2 with TRBJ1-2; possibly TRBD1 for D (6 bases). The CDR3 totals 12 residues. Germline values: CDR1 SGHAT, CDR2 FQNNGV. Trimming removed 3 bases at V and 8 bases at J, with 10 bases between. The CDR3 loop reads CASSFLRGGYTF. For the CDR3, the DNA is TGTGCCAGCAGCTTTCTCAGGGGCGGCTACACCTTC.

The chain couples TRBV6-4 to TRBJ2-3; a weak D match, TRBD2 (6 bases). V shed 4 bases and J shed 6 bases, with 11 bases lying between them. Germline-derived CDR1 and CDR2 are MRHNA and SNTAGT. There are 13 residues in the CDR3. DNA of the CDR3: TGTGCCAGCAGTGTCGCTAGCGCGGATACGCAGTATTTT. Encoded protein: CASSVASADTQYF.

The rearrangement joins TRBV27 to TRBJ2-3; 7 bases fit TRBD2. The germline V gene encodes CDR1 MNHEY and CDR2 SMNVEV (reference sequence). V was pared by 8 bases and J by 3 bases, with 8 bases of the junction left unmatched. This CDR3 spans 14 amino acids. CDR3 sequence: CASRAGVETDTQYF. The CDR3 DNA sequence: TGTGCCAGCCGTGCGGGGGTCGAAACAGATACGCAGTATTTT.

The chain couples TRBV5-1 to TRBJ2-5; 7 bases align to TRBD1. Trimming removed 0 bases from V and 3 bases from J; junction bases left unmatched: 8. The V gene's germline CDR1 is SGHRS and CDR2 YFSETQ. This CDR3 is built from 16 residues. CDR3 loop: CASSLGFIDREETQYF. CDR3 nucleotides: TGCGCCAGCAGCTTGGGGTTTATTGACAGGGAAGAGACCCAGTACTTC.

The V gene is TRBV28, the J gene TRBJ2-1; tentative D call: TRBD2 (5 bases). There are 12 residues in the CDR3. V was trimmed by 5 bases and J by 14 bases, leaving 16 bases between them. Germline V gene sequence: CDR1 MDHEN, CDR2 SYDVKM. CDR3 sequence (DNA): TGTGCCAGCAGTCTAACTGAGGGTAGGGAGTTCTTC. The encoded protein is CASSLTEGREFF.

The genes are TRBV3-1 (or the pseudogene TRBV3-2) and TRBJ1-6, with 7 bases matching TRBD1. The CDR3 is 14 amino acids. In germline, CDR1 is LGHDT, CDR2 YNNKEL (reference sequence). Germline trimming cut 6 bases from V and 5 bases from J; bases unmatched to any gene: 4. For the CDR3, the DNA is TGTGCCAGCAGTACGGACAGGAATAATTCACCCCTCCACTTT. Amino acids: CASSTDRNNSPLHF.

CDR3 nucleotide sequence: TGTGCCAGCAGCACCTTACCCCCGGGACAGGGGAGGGAGACCCAGTACTTC. Its translation: CASSTLPPGQGRETQYF. V gene TRBV5-5 combines with J gene TRBJ2-5, with 10 bases lining up with TRBD1. The CDR3 runs 17 residues. The germline gives CDR1 SGHKS, CDR2 YYEKEE (reference sequence). V was pared by 4 bases and J by 5 bases, with 14 bases of the junction left unmatched.

The J gene is TRBJ2-1, the V gene TRBV4-2; the match to TRBD2 covers 7 bases. Losses at the gene ends were 0 bases for V and 2 bases for J; bases not matched to a gene: 10. In germline, CDR1 is LGHNA, CDR2 YNFKEQ. The CDR3 has 18 amino acids. For the CDR3, the DNA is TGTGCCAGCAGCCAAGAAGTTTTAGAGAGCGGGACCTACAATGAGCAGTTCTTC. Translation: CASSQEVLESGTYNEQFF.

The chain has TRBV6-6 and TRBJ1-2, with 10 bases lining up with TRBD1. The J segment lost 0 bases and the V segment lost 5 bases, leaving 0 bases of the junction unmatched. The CDR3 contains 14 residues. In germline, CDR1 is MNHNY, CDR2 SVGAGI (reference sequence). The CDR3 DNA reads TGTGCCAGCAGTGGACAGGGGGCTAACTATGGCTACACCTTC. It specifies CASSGQGANYGYTF.

This clone was seen only a few times. The chain joins TRBV2 to TRBJ1-5; D remains unclear. CDR3 length: 15 amino acids. Looked up from germline, CDR1 is SNHLY and CDR2 is FYNNEI. Trimming cost V 6 bases and J 2 bases, with 14 bases left between them. CDR3 bases: TGTGCCAGCAGCCTAAGACCCGAGGGCAATCAGCCCCAGCATTTT. It codes for CASSLRPEGNQPQHF.

This clone has only a few counts. This sequence joins TRBV4-2 and TRBJ2-3; 10 bases align to TRBD2. This CDR3 spans 16 amino acids. The germline V gene has CDR1 LGHNA and CDR2 YNFKEQ. The J segment lost 7 bases and the V segment lost 0 bases, leaving 7 bases of the junction unmatched. The chain's CDR3 is CASSQDLAGAGNTQYF. The CDR3 DNA sequence: TGTGCCAGCAGCCAAGATCTAGCGGGGGCCGGGAATACGCAGTATTTT.